These T cell receptor beta chains were read from a single sample in a study of beta chain features in type 1 diabetes. Libraries were prepared by immunoSEQ multiplex PCR; TCRdb keeps only in-frame clonotypes and omits some of them. This repertoire shows about 340,000 clones, 7% to 10% found once; its top ten account for approximately 1%. The source material was central memory CD4+ T cells from blood. The receptors originated from a man under 40 with type 1 diabetes. Each CDR3 is given with its conserved first and last residue.

v_call	j_call	cdr3_aa
TRBV7-2	TRBJ2-7	CASSRGLASYEQYF
TRBV18	TRBJ2-7	CASSIQTGKQYF
TRBV9	TRBJ1-5	CASSRDRGDNQPQHF
TRBV11-2	TRBJ2-2	CASRIKGGRDIGELFF
TRBV13	TRBJ1-1	CASSLTAGTEAFF
TRBV11-2	TRBJ1-6	CASSLQGGESSPLHF
TRBV7-2	TRBJ2-7	CASSAGQFYEQYF
TRBV7-2	TRBJ1-5	CASSFEDRARQPQHF
TRBV29-1	TRBJ1-1	CSVEDVTPDLNTEAFF
TRBV21-1	TRBJ2-4	CASSKAGGTLAKNIQYF
TRBV27	TRBJ2-1	CASSLYKRDEQFF
TRBV21-1	TRBJ1-1	CASSKEEPPLVAFF
TRBV6-6	TRBJ2-3	CASYARLSTDTQYF
TRBV6-5	TRBJ2-2	CASSYSRWSGELFF
TRBV7-2	TRBJ1-6	CASMPSGSVNSPLHF
TRBV28	TRBJ2-1	CASGQQGPEQFF
TRBV5-6	TRBJ2-3	CASSPGTGRTDTQYF
TRBV11-2	TRBJ2-7	CASSLGPNTYEQYF
TRBV28	TRBJ2-5	CASSPRDGRTQYF
TRBV15	TRBJ2-1	CATSVRDFVLGEQFF
TRBV5-1	TRBJ2-7	CASSLEYRAEQYF
TRBV7-9	TRBJ1-1	CASSRPGTVNTEAFF
TRBV29-1	TRBJ2-3	CSVEVLSDTQYF